This T cell receptor beta chain is drawn from a study of PD-1 blockade in classical Hodgkin lymphoma. As for the study in general: Nivolumab dosing for patients was 3 mg/kg, administered intravenously every 2 weeks. The study, taken as a whole, reports: In CD4+ cells, TCR diversity went up significantly by C4D1, but in CD8+ cells it did not.

With regard to this clone: Its antigen is currently unknown.

Germline CDR1 reads SGHVS; CDR2 reads FQNEAQ. Between the trimmed V and J ends, which lost 3 bases and 11 bases, there was a span of 23 bases. The CDR3 sequence is 17 residues long. Profiled with immunoSEQ multiplex PCR; TCRdb holds only in-frame clones, not every one. This sample has tens of thousands of clones, with about 85% found just once. The time point was: cycle 4 day 1 (C4D1), after about 6 weeks of nivolumab. Autologous stem cell transplantation was followed by relapse in every patient, and brentuximab vedotin exposure varied. Purification of CD4+ T cells from thawed PBMCs was performed via magnetic negative selection. Each best response was a complete response, a partial response or progressive disease.

Sample: CD4+ T cells from blood, taken before the fourth cycle of nivolumab. The clonotype was recovered from a human donor with classical Hodgkin lymphoma. The rearrangement links TRBV7-8 to TRBJ1-6, with a tentative D call TRBD1 (5 bases). The CDR3 spells CASSFSGGEGRRPPLHF. The DNA of the CDR3 is TGTGCCAGCAGCTTCTCGGGGGGGGAGGGCAGGAGGCCACCCCTCCACTTT.